A selection of T cell receptor beta chains follows, all from one sample in a study of shared clonotypes between healthy human individuals. Data came from immunoSEQ multiplex PCR; TCRdb stores just in-frame clones and leaves some out. The sample lists approximately 180,000 clones, over 85% occurring once. The sample comprised naive CD4+ T cells sorted from blood. Every receptor here comes from a woman aged 25 to 39 in good health. Both conserved end residues are part of each CDR3. A D gene is named only where the DNA matches it firmly. A clone size is listed for some rows: how often the clone was seen (once, few, many), or a class if it is expanded.

j_call,clone_size,v_call,d_call,cdr3_nt,cdr3_aa
TRBJ2-7,-,TRBV28,TRBD1,TGTGCCAGCAGTGAGACAGGGGTTCGCTACGAGCAGTACTTC,CASSETGVRYEQYF
TRBJ2-7,-,TRBV7-2,-,TGTGCCAGCAGCTTAGCGACAGTTCTGTCCTACGAGCAGTACTTC,CASSLATVLSYEQYF
TRBJ2-7,-,TRBV25-1,-,TGTGCCAGCAGCTCCACCGAGGGGGTCTGGCAGTACTTC,CASSSTEGVWQYF
TRBJ1-6,-,TRBV28,-,TGTGCCAGCAGTCTAGCTGTAGATTCACCCCTCCACTTT,CASSLAVDSPLHF
TRBJ2-7,-,TRBV18,-,TGTGCCAGCTCACCCCCCGGCAGGGGCCCCTACGAGCAGTACTTC,CASSPPGRGPYEQYF
TRBJ1-5,once,TRBV28,-,TGTGCCAGCAGTCCCACACCTGTAGACAAGCCCCAGCATTTT,CASSPTPVDKPQHF
TRBJ2-7,-,TRBV27,-,TGTGCCAGCAGTCGGTCCGAGCAGTACTTC,CASSRSEQYF
TRBJ2-7,-,TRBV5-1,TRBD1,TGCGCCAGCAGCACCGGGACAGGGGCCTACGAGCAGTACTTC,CASSTGTGAYEQYF
TRBJ2-7,-,TRBV7-8,-,TGTGCCAGCAGCTTTACGCCGGGACGGGGCTCCTACGAGCAGTACTTC,CASSFTPGRGSYEQYF
TRBJ2-3,once,TRBV7-9,TRBD1,TGTGCCAGCAGCTCAGGGGGAAACACAGATACGCAGTATTTT,CASSSGGNTDTQYF
TRBJ2-7,-,TRBV6-5,-,TGTGCCAGCAGTAGGGCCTCCCCGAAGGGCTACGAGCAGTACTTC,CASSRASPKGYEQYF
TRBJ2-3,-,TRBV7-3,-,TGTGCCAGCAGCTTAGGGGGAGGTGCAGATACGCAGTATTTT,CASSLGGGADTQYF
TRBJ2-7,-,TRBV10-3,-,TGTGCCATCAGTGATTTTCAGAGAGACTACGAGCAGTACTTC,CAISDFQRDYEQYF
TRBJ1-3,-,TRBV28,TRBD1,TGTGCCAGCAGTTCAGGGGGAGCCTTCGGAGACACCATATATTTT,CASSSGGAFGDTIYF
TRBJ1-1,-,TRBV9,TRBD1,TGTGCCAGCAGCGCGACAGGGGCCCGGACTGAAGCTTTCTTT,CASSATGARTEAFF
TRBJ2-7,-,TRBV10-2,-,TGCGCCAGCCGTGTGGCCCAACCTCTCTACGAGCAGTACTTC,CASRVAQPLYEQYF
TRBJ2-2,-,TRBV5-1,TRBD2,TGCGCCAGCAGCTTGGTAGCGGGGGCGTCCACCGGGGAGCTGTTTTTT,CASSLVAGASTGELFF
TRBJ1-1,-,TRBV7-8,TRBD1,TGTGCCAGCAGCTTAGCGTCCCTACAGGGGGCAAGCACTGAAGCTTTCTTT,CASSLASLQGASTEAFF
TRBJ2-7,-,TRBV18,TRBD1,TGTGCCAGCTCACCTGGGACAGGACGCGGTGTAGGCTACGAGCAGTACTTC,CASSPGTGRGVGYEQYF
TRBJ1-5,-,TRBV6-1,-,TGTGCCAGCATAGCTCTACAAGGCAATCAGCCCCAGCATTTT,CASIALQGNQPQHF
TRBJ2-7,few,TRBV7-9,-,TGTGCCAGCAGCTTTTCCGGGAGACGCTACGAGCAGTACTTC,CASSFSGRRYEQYF
TRBJ2-7,few,TRBV4-1,TRBD2,TGCGCCAGCAGCCGGACTAGCGGGACCTACGAGCAGTACTTC,CASSRTSGTYEQYF
TRBJ1-5,once,TRBV7-8,-,TGTGCCAGCAGCTTAGATGGGTACTATCATCAGCCCCAGCATTTT,CASSLDGYYHQPQHF
TRBJ2-4,-,TRBV18,TRBD1,TGTGCCAGCTCACCGGGGACAGGGGTGTTGGTAGCCAAAAACATTCAGTACTTC,CASSPGTGVLVAKNIQYF
TRBJ1-2,-,TRBV18,-,TGTGCCAGCTCACCCGAGACAGGATCTAACTATGGCTACACCTTC,CASSPETGSNYGYTF